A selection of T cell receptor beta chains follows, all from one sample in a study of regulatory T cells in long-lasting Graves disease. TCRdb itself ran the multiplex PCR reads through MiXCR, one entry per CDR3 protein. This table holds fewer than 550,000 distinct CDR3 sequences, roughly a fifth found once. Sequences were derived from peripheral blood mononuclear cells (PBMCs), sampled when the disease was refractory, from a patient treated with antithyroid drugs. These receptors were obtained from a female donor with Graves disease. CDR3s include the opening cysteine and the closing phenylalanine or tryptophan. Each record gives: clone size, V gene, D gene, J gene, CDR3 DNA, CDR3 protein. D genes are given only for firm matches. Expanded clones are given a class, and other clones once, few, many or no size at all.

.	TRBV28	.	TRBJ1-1	TGTGCCACCCAAACCGGGACCGAAGCCCGCGCTTTCTTT	CATQTGTEARAFF
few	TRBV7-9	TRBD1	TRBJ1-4	TGTGCCAGCAGCTTATTCGGGGGACAGAAGGAAAAACTGTTTTTT	CASSLFGGQKEKLFF
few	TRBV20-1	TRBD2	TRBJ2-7	TGCAGTGCTAGTAAGGCGGGAGGGCCAATGTACTTC	CSASKAGGPMYF
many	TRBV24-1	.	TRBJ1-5	TGTGCCACCAGTGATTCCCAGGCACGGGAGGGTATGCAGCCCCAGCATTTT	CATSDSQAREGMQPQHF
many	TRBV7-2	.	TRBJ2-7	TGTGCCAGCAGAGGGGCAGAGATGAAGCAGTACTTC	CASRGAEMKQYF
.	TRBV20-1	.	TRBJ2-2	TGCAGTGCCAGAGAGCCGACAGGGAGGGACACCGGGGAGCTGTTTTTT	CSAREPTGRDTGELFF
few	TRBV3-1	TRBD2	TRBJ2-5	TGTGCCAGCAGCCTAGGGACTAGCGGTTCGGTGCGCCAAGAGACCCAGTACTTC	CASSLGTSGSVRQETQYF
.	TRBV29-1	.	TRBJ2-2	TGCAGCGTTGCCAGGGCGAACACCGGGGAGCTGCTTTTT	CSVARANTGELLF
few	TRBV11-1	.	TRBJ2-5	TGTGCCAGCAGCGAAATCAGGGGACAAGAGACCCAGTACTTC	CASSEIRGQETQYF
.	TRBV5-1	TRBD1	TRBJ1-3	TGCGCCAGCAGCGACGGACAGGCCTCTGGAAACACCATATATTTT	CASSDGQASGNTIYF
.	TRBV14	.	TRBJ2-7	TGTGCCAGCAGCCCACCCTCGAAATCCTACGAGCAGTACTTC	CASSPPSKSYEQYF
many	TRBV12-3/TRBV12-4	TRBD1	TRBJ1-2	TGTGCCAGCAGTTCTACAGGGGTTAACTCCTATGGCTACACCTTC	CASSSTGVNSYGYTF
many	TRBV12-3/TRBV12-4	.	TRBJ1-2	TGTGCCAGCAGTTTCGGACAGCCCAGTCAAGGCTACACCTTC	CASSFGQPSQGYTF
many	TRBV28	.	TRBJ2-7	TGTGCCAGCAGTTCCGTGGCGGGGATCTCCTACGAGCAGTACTTC	CASSSVAGISYEQYF
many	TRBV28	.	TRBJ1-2	TGTGCCAGCACTACGGGCCAGGGGCGGTGGTATGGCTACACCTTC	CASTTGQGRWYGYTF
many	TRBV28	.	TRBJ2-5	TGTGCCAGCAGCCCCAACAGAGGTCAAGAGACCCAGTACTTC	CASSPNRGQETQYF
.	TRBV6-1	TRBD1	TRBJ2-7	TGTGCCAGCAGCTGGGGACAGGGTGCACGCTACGAGCAGTACTTC	CASSWGQGARYEQYF
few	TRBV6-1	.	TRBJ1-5	TGTGCCAGCAGTCGTAGGGGCTCTCAAAAGGCGCAGCCCCAGCATTTT	CASSRRGSQKAQPQHF
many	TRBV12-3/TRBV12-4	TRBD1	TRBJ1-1	TGTGCCAGCAGCCTAACAGGGGGGTCCACTGAAGCTTTCTTT	CASSLTGGSTEAFF
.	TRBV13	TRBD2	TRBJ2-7	TGTGCCAGCAGCTTCATTAGCGGGACTCCCTACGAGCAGTACTTC	CASSFISGTPYEQYF
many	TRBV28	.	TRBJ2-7	TGTGCCAGCAGATACCCGGGGGGAGGGGGCCGTTCCTACGAGCAGTACTTC	CASRYPGGGGRSYEQYF
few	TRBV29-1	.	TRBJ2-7	TGCAGCGTTGAAGTAGAATCGTACGAGCAGTACTTC	CSVEVESYEQYF
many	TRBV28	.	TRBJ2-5	TGTGCCAGCAGCGGACGGGGTGTAGACGGAGAGACCCAGTACTTC	CASSGRGVDGETQYF
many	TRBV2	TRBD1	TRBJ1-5	TGTGCCAGCAACAGGGGGAGCAATCAGCCCCAGCATTTT	CASNRGSNQPQHF
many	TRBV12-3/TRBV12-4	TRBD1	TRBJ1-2	TGTGCCAGCAGTCTGTCAGGGGGCGAGGTTGGCTACACCTTC	CASSLSGGEVGYTF
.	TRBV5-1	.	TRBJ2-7	TGCGCCAGCAGCGCATGGACGGGGGACTACGAGCAGTACTTC	CASSAWTGDYEQYF
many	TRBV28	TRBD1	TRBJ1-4	TGTGCCAGCATAGAGGACAGGCTTCAGGAAAAACTGTTTTTT	CASIEDRLQEKLFF
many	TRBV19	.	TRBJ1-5	TGTGCCAGCAGCCCAAGCGGAGGTCAGCCCCAGCATTTT	CASSPSGGQPQHF
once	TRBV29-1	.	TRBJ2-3	TGCAGCGTTGAATCTCCGGCGGGGACAGATACGCAGTATTTT	CSVESPAGTDTQYF
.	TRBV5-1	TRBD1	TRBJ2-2	TGCGCCAGCAGCGCCGGGACAGGGGTCACCGGGGAGCTGTTTTTT	CASSAGTGVTGELFF
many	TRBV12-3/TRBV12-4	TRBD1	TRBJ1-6	TGTGCCAGCAGTATCCAGGGGGCTGGCCATTCACCCCTCCACTTT	CASSIQGAGHSPLHF
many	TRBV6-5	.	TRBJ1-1	TGTGCCAGCAGTTACACTGGGAACACTGAAGCTTTCTTT	CASSYTGNTEAFF
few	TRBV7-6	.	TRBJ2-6	TGTGCCAGCAGCTCGTATGATGAGGCCAACGTCCTGACTTTC	CASSSYDEANVLTF
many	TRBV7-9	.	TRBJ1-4	TGTGCCAGCAGCGCTCCCAGGGGAGAGGATGAAAAACTGTTTTTT	CASSAPRGEDEKLFF
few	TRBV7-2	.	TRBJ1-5	TGTGCCAGCAGCTATTACCTAGACAGCAATCAGCCCCAGCATTTT	CASSYYLDSNQPQHF
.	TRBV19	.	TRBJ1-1	TGTGCCAGTAGTATACCCGGGGGCTGGACTGAAGCTTTCTTT	CASSIPGGWTEAFF
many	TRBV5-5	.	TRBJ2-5	TGTGCCAGCAGCTTGGAAACAGGGTGGGAGACCCAGTACTTC	CASSLETGWETQYF
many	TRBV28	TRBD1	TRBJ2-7	TGTGCCAGCAGTTTATGGGGGACAGGGGACTACGAGCAGTACTTC	CASSLWGTGDYEQYF
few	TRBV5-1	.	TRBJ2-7	TGCGCCAGCAGCGCGGAAGCGGGCAGTCACTACGAGCAGTACTTC	CASSAEAGSHYEQYF
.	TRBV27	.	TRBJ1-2	TGTGCCAGCGGACTCACGGGAGGCTATGGCTACACCTTC	CASGLTGGYGYTF
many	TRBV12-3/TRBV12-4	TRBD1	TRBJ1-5	TGTGCCAGCAGTTTAGGGGACAGTGGAAGACAGCCCCAGCATTTT	CASSLGDSGRQPQHF
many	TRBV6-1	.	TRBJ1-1	TGTGCCAGCAGCTCGGCTGGGGTGACTTTCTTT	CASSSAGVTFF
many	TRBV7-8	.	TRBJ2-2	TGTGCCAGCAGCTTAAGTAGGGGGAACACCGGGGAGCTGTTTTTT	CASSLSRGNTGELFF
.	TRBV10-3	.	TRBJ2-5	TGTGCCGTCCGACCCACCGCTGAAGAGGCCCAGTACTTC	CAVRPTAEEAQYF
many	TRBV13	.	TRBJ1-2	TGTGCCAGCAGCGACCCTAACGGGCGCAACTATGGCTACACCTTC	CASSDPNGRNYGYTF